The source of this T cell receptor (beta chain) is a study of regulatory T cells in long-lasting Graves disease. iRepertoire HTBI primers and Arm-PCR of CDR3 regions built TCR beta libraries. One entry per CDR3 protein, called by TCRdb with MiXCR from the multiplex PCR reads. The sample shows hundreds of thousands of distinct CDR3 sequences, roughly a sixth of them seen only once. Germline values: CDR1 MNHEY, CDR2 SVGEGT. This CDR3 is 16 amino acids long. Deletions cut 4 bases from V and 0 bases from J, with 13 bases between. Stated time point: newly diagnosed GD, antithyroid drugs for less than 3 months. RNA extracted from PBMCs served as the sequencing template. The sample was also reused in another study, on T cells in Graves' hyperthyroidism and ophthalmopathy. That paper states: Most thyroid clonotypes expanded above 0.001 appeared in blood too.

Sequenced here: peripheral blood mononuclear cells (PBMCs), sampled at new diagnosis, from a patient treated with antithyroid drugs. This sequence originates from a woman aged 35 to 60 with Graves disease. This chain connects TRBV6-2 or TRBV6-3 to TRBJ2-1; the D call may be TRBD1 or TRBD2 (5 bases each). In DNA form, the CDR3 reads TGTGCCAGCAGTTCCATGGGGGTGAGCTCCTACAATGAGCAGTTCTTC. Amino acid sequence: CASSSMGVSSYNEQFF.